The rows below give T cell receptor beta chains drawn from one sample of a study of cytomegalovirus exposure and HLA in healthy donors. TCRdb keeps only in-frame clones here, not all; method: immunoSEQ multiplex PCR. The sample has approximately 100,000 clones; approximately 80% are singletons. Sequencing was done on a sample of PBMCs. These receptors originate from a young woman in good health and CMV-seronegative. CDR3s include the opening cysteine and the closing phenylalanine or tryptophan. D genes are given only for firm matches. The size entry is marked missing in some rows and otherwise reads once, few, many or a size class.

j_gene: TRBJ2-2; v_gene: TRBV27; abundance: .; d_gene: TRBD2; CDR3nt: TGTGCCAGCAGTTTATGGCTAGCGGGAGAGCGAGCCGGGGAGCTGTTTTTT; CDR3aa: CASSLWLAGERAGELFF
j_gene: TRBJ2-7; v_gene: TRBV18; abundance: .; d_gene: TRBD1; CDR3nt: TGTGCCAGCTCACTAGGGACAGGGGGATCCTACGAGCAGTACTTC; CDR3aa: CASSLGTGGSYEQYF
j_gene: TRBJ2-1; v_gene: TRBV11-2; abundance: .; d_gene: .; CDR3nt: TGTGCCAGCACCCCCAGGGCTCCATACAATGAGCAGTTCTTC; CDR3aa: CASTPRAPYNEQFF
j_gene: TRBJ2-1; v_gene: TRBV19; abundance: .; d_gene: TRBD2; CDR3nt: TGTGCCAGTAGTCCAAAAACTAGCGGTTCCATCTACAATGAGCAGTTCTTC; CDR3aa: CASSPKTSGSIYNEQFF
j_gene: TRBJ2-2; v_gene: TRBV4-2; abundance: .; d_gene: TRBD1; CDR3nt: TGTGCCAGCAGCCAGTGGGACAGGGGGCGGGTACACACCGGGGAGCTGTTTTTT; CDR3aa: CASSQWDRGRVHTGELFF
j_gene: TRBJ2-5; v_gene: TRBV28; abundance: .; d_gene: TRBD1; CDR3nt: TGTGCCAGCAGTACCGGACAGGGGAAGGGGGTATCCCAAGAGACCCAGTACTTC; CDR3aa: CASSTGQGKGVSQETQYF
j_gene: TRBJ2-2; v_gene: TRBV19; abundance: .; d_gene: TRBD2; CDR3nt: TGTGCCAGTGGTAACTTCTTAGCGGGGTGGGACACCGGGGAGCTGTTTTTT; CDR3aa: CASGNFLAGWDTGELFF
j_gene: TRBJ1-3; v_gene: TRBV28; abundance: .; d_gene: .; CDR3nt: TGTGCCAGCAGTTCACACAGAGCTACTGGAAACACCATATATTTT; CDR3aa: CASSSHRATGNTIYF
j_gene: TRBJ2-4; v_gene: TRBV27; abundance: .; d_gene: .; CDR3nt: TGTGCCAGCAGTCCGACCGTTATGGGGCCGGCCAAAAACATTCAGTACTTC; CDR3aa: CASSPTVMGPAKNIQYF
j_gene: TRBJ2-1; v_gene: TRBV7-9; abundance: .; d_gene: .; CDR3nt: TGTTCCAGCAGCCACCTACTAGAAAAACCGGACAATGAGCAGTTCTTC; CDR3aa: CSSSHLLEKPDNEQFF
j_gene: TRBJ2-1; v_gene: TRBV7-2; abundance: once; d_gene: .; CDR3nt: TGTGCCAGCAGCCAAAAACAGGGACCCTACAATGAGCAGTTCTTC; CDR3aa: CASSQKQGPYNEQFF
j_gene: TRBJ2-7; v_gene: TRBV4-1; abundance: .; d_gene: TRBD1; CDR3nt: TGCGCCAGCAGAACAGGGACAGGGAAGTACGAGCAGTACTTC; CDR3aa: CASRTGTGKYEQYF
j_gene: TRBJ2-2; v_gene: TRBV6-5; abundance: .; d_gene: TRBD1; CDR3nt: TGTGCCAGCAGAAGGACAGGGCAAAACACCGGGGAGCTGTTTTTT; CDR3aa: CASRRTGQNTGELFF
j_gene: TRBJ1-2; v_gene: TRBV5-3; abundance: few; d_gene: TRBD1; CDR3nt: TGTGCCAGAAGCCGTAGGGGGCGTGTCTACACCTTC; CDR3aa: CARSRRGRVYTF
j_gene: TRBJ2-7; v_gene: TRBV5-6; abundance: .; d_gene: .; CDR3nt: TGTGCCAGCAGCTTGCCAGGTTCCTCCTACGAGCAGTACTTC; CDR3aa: CASSLPGSSYEQYF
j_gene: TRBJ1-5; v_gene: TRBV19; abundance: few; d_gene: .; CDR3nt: TGTGCCAGTAGTATCGGGGGACTGTATAGCAATCAGCCCCAGCATTTT; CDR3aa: CASSIGGLYSNQPQHF
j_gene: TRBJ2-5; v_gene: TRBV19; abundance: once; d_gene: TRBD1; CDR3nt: TGTGCCAGTAGTTCCCGGGACAGGGCCCAAGAGACCCAGTACTTC; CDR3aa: CASSSRDRAQETQYF
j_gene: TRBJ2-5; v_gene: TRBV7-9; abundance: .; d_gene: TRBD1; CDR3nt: TGTTCCAGCAGCCCTGGGACAGGGGGGATGGCCCAGTACTTC; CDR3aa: CSSSPGTGGMAQYF
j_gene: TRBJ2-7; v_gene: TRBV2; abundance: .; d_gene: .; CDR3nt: TGTGCCAGCGCCCCCTTTGGGCGGGGCGGTTTTCACTACGAGCAGTACTTC; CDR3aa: CASAPFGRGGFHYEQYF
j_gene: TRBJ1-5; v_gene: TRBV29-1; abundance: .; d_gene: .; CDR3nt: TGCAGCGTTGCGCAGGGCCCCGGGAATCAGCCCCAGCATTTT; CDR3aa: CSVAQGPGNQPQHF
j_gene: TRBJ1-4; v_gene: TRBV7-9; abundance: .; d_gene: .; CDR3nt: TGTGCCAGCAGCTTAGTAGAGGAAGAGGGTTGGGAAAAACTGTTTTTT; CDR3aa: CASSLVEEEGWEKLFF
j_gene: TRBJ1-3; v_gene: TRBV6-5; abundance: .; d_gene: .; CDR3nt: TGTGCCAGCAGTTACAAGGGGGCTGGAAACACCATATATTTT; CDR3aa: CASSYKGAGNTIYF
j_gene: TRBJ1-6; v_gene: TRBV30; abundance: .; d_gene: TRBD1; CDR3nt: TGTGCCTGGAGTTGGATAGAGGACAGGGGATCACCCCTCCACTTT; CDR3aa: CAWSWIEDRGSPLHF
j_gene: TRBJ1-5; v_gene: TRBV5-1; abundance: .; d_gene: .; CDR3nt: TGCGCCAGCAGCTTGGACGACAGTTTTGGTCAGCCCCAGCATTTT; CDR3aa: CASSLDDSFGQPQHF
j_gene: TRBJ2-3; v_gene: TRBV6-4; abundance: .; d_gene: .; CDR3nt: TGTGCCAGCAGTGAAGAGGGAAGTGGCACAGATACGCAGTATTTT; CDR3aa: CASSEEGSGTDTQYF
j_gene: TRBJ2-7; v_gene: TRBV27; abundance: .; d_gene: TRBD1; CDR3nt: TGTGCCAGCAGCTCCAGGGGGCGTAACTACGAGCAGTACTTC; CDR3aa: CASSSRGRNYEQYF
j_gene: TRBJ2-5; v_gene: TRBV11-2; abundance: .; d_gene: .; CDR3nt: TGTGCCAGCAGCCCCAGTGGGCCGCTGGAGACCCAGTACTTC; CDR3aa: CASSPSGPLETQYF
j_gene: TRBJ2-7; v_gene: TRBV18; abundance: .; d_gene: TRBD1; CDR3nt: TGTGCCAGCTCACCGCCGACAGGGGAAAGATACGAGCAGTACTTC; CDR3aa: CASSPPTGERYEQYF
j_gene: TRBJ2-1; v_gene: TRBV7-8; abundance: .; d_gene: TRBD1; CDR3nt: TGTGCCAGCAGCCTTACCCGGGACAGTAGAACTGGTGAGCAGTTCTTC; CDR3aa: CASSLTRDSRTGEQFF
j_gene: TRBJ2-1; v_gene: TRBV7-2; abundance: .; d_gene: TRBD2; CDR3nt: TGTGCCAGCAGCTTAACTAGCGGGGGATTTAATGAGCAGTTCTTC; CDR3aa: CASSLTSGGFNEQFF
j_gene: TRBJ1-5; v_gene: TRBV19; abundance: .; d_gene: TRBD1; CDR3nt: TGTGCCAGTAGTTCGACAGGGGGCGATCAGCCCCAGCATTTT; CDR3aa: CASSSTGGDQPQHF
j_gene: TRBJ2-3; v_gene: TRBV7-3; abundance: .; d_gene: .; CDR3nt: TGTGCCAGCAGCTTAATCGGTGGGGGCGGGGATACGCAGTATTTT; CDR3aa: CASSLIGGGGDTQYF
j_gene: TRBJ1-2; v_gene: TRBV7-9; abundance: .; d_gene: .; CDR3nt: TGTGCCAGCAGCCGGGGTACAGACTATGGCTACACCTTC; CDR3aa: CASSRGTDYGYTF
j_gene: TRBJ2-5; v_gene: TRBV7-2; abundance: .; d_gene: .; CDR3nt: TGTGCCAGCAGCTTAGGTACAGGGAAAGAGACCCAGTACTTC; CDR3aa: CASSLGTGKETQYF
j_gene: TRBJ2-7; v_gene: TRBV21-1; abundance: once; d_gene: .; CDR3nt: TGTGCCAGCAGCCAATACCGCGGACAGATCTCCTACGAGCAGTACTTC; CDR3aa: CASSQYRGQISYEQYF
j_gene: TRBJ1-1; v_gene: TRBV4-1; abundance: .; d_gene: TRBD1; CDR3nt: TGCGCCAGCAGCCGAGCACCGACAGGGGGTTTTAGCGTTGACACTGAAGCTTTCTTT; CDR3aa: CASSRAPTGGFSVDTEAFF
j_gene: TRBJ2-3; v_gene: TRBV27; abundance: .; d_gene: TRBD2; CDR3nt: TGTGCCAGCAGAGATACTAGCGGGGGGGCCGCAGATACGCAGTATTTT; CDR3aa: CASRDTSGGAADTQYF
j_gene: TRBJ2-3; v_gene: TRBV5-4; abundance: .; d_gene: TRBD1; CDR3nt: TGTGCCAGCAGCTTGGGACAGGGTGTCACAGATACGCAGTATTTT; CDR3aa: CASSLGQGVTDTQYF
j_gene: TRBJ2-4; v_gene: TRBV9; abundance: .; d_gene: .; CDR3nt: TGTGCCAGCAGGACAGAAAACATTCAGTACTTC; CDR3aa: CASRTENIQYF
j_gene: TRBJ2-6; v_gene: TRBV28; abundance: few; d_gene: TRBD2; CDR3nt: TGTGCCAGCAGTTTATCCGTAGCGGGAGGATTCTCTGGGGCCAACGTCCTGACTTTC; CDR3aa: CASSLSVAGGFSGANVLTF
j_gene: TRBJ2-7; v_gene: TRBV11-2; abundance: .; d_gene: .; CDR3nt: TGTGCCTCCGCGGTTGGTGGTTACGAGCAGTACTTC; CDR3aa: CASAVGGYEQYF
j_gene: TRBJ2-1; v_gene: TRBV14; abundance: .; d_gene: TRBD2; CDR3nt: TGTGCCAGCAGCTCAAGTGGATCTACTAGCGGGAGGGTAAGCTCCTACAATGAGCAGTTCTTC; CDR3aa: CASSSSGSTSGRVSSYNEQFF
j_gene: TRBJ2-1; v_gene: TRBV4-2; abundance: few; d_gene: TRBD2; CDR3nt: TGTGCCAGCAGCCAAGATCGGGAGGCCTACAATGAGCAGTTCTTC; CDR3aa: CASSQDREAYNEQFF
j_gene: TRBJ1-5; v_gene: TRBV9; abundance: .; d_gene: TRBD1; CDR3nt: TGTGCCAGCAGCGCCACAGGGGAGGTCAATCAGCCCCAGCATTTT; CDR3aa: CASSATGEVNQPQHF
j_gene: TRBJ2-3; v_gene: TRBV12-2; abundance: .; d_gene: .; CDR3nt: TGTGCAAGTCGCTTAGTGTCGCGGTTCCTATTCACCCCTAGCACAGATACGCAGTATTTT; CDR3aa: CASRLVSRFLFTPSTDTQYF
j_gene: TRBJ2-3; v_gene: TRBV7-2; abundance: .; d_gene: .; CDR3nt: TGTGCCAGCAGCTTATACTCCGATACGCAGTATTTT; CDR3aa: CASSLYSDTQYF